What follows are 15 T cell receptor beta chains derived from one specimen sequenced in a study of T-cell memory formation after mild COVID-19. MiXCR, run by TCRdb on the 5' RACE reads, gives a single entry per CDR3 protein. The sample lists approximately 60,000 distinct CDR3 sequences; around 9.5% were seen once. The specimen sequenced was PBMCs or a T cell subset sorted from them (not recorded which). Receptor source: a man aged 18 to 30 who had mild COVID-19 (a few samples of this study predate the infection). Cell type and time point are not known.

The sample holds a few counts of this clonotype. The V call is TRBV20-1, the J call TRBJ2-7; 10 nucleotides line up with TRBD1. Trimming removed 6 bases from V and 3 bases from J; junction bases left unmatched: 5. Germline-derived CDR1 and CDR2 are DFQATT and SNEGSKA (reference sequence). The CDR3 is 13 amino acids. The CDR3, as DNA: TGCAGTGCCCCGACAGGGGGCCTCTACGAGCAGTACTTC. Translation: CSAPTGGLYEQYF.

The chain joins TRBV7-2 to TRBJ2-1, with TRBD2 as a possible D gene (6 bases). CDR3 length equals 15 residues. Germline V gives CDR1 SGHTA, CDR2 FQGNSA. V gave up 1 base and J gave up 1 base, with 8 bases separating them. The CDR3 DNA follows: TGTGCCAGCAGCTTAGAGGGACTGTCCTACAATGAGCAGTTCTTC. This encodes CASSLEGLSYNEQFF.

This clonotype was recorded a few times. The chain employs TRBV4-2 and TRBJ1-5, with unresolved D. CDR1 is LGHNA, CDR2 YNFKEQ, per germline. V lost 1 base, J lost 0 bases, and 7 bases lay in between. The CDR3 length is 15 residues. CDR3 protein: CASSQVAYSNQPQHF. DNA of the CDR3: TGTGCCAGCAGCCAAGTAGCCTATAGCAATCAGCCCCAGCATTTT.

This clonotype was counted at least ten times. The chain couples TRBV7-2 to TRBJ2-1; 8 nucleotides match TRBD1. Germline V gene data show CDR1 as SGHTA and CDR2 as FQGNSA. The CDR3 is 15 residues long. Germline trimming cut 2 bases from V and 6 bases from J; bases unmatched to any gene: 6. CDR3 in DNA: TGTGCCAGCAGCTTATCGGACAGGGCGAGCAATGAGCAGTTCTTC. Protein sequence: CASSLSDRASNEQFF. The variable domain in full, with the rest retrieved from reference TRBV7-2 and TRBJ2-1, is GAGVSQSPSNKVTEKGKDVELRCDPISGHTALYWYRQSLGQGLEFLIYFQGNSAPDKSGLPSDRFSAERTGGSVSTLTIQRTQQEDSAVYLCASSLSDRASNEQFFGPGTRLTVL.

This clonotype has just a few counts. This chain connects TRBV5-1 to TRBJ2-3; TRBD2 aligns across 8 bases. V lost 1 base and J lost 5; bases outside the gene matches: 6. The CDR3 has 15 residues. Germline lookup yields CDR1 SGHRS and CDR2 YFSETQ. CDR3 DNA sequence: TGCGCCAGCAGCTTGATGGGGACTAGGAAAGATACGCAGTATTTT. This sequence encodes CASSLMGTRKDTQYF.

The chain links TRBV5-1 to TRBJ2-5, with D maybe TRBD1 (6 bases). CDR1 and CDR2 from the germline V gene are SGHRS and YFSETQ. With 5 bases removed from V and 9 bases from J, the gap between germline ends came to 17 bases. CDR3 size: 13 residues. The CDR3 spells CASSPETGLAQYF. The CDR3 region has the DNA TGCGCCAGCAGTCCCGAGACAGGTCTAGCCCAGTACTTC.

This clonotype occurred a few times. The chain links TRBV12-3 or TRBV12-4 to TRBJ1-5, with 7 nucleotides matching TRBD1. The CDR3 runs to 15 residues. The junction had 12 bases not matched to a gene; V was cut back by 6 bases and J by 7 bases. In nucleotides, the CDR3 is TGTGCCAGCAGCCGCCTTGGAGGGGGCCAACAGCCCCAGCATTTT. Its protein is CASSRLGGGQQPQHF.

This clonotype has ten or more counts. The V and J genes are TRBV6-2 or TRBV6-3 and TRBJ2-1, with TRBD1 identical over 8 bases. The CDR3 runs 14 residues. V dropped 2 bases and J dropped 9; count of bases not matched to a gene: 6. From germline, CDR1 is MNHEY and CDR2 SVGEGT. The CDR3: CASSYRTGKAEQFF. The DNA of the CDR3 is TGTGCCAGCAGTTACCGGACAGGGAAGGCTGAGCAGTTCTTC.

This clonotype appeared many times. This chain links TRBV5-6 with TRBJ2-1; D may be TRBD2 (6 bases). This CDR3 spans 13 amino acids. V was pared by 4 bases and J by 6 bases, with 11 bases between. The germline CDR1 and CDR2 sequences are SGHDT and YYEEEE. The CDR3 sequence is CASSRMGGNEQFF. The CDR3 DNA is TGTGCCAGCAGCCGCATGGGGGGCAATGAGCAGTTCTTC. Full variable domain (missing parts from reference TRBV5-6 and TRBJ2-1): DAGVTQSPTHLIKTRGQQVTLRCSPKSGHDTVSWYQQALGQGPQFIFQYYEEEERQRGNFPDRFSGHQFPNYSSELNVNALLLGDSALYLCASSRMGGNEQFFGPGTRLTVL.

In this sample, this clonotype turned up many times. This sequence joins TRBV7-2 and TRBJ2-5; TRBD2 matches at 8 bases. In germline, CDR1 is SGHTA, CDR2 FQGNSA. J lost 3 bases, V lost 6 bases, and 3 bases had no gene match. This CDR3 region has 13 residues. CDR3 in amino acids: CASRTSVEETQYF. CDR3 nucleotide sequence: TGTGCCAGCAGGACTAGCGTTGAAGAGACCCAGTACTTC.

The V and J genes are TRBV10-3 and TRBJ1-1, with a weak D call TRBD1 (6 bases). Trimming pared 6 bases from V and 2 bases from J, leaving 13 bases between. This CDR3 comprises 14 residues. The germline V gene encodes CDR1 ENHRY and CDR2 SYGVKD. In DNA form, the CDR3 reads TGTGCCATCAGGATACAGGGCGTAAACACTGAAGCTTTCTTT. This gives the protein CAIRIQGVNTEAFF.

This clonotype was detected a few times. V is TRBV6-1 and J is TRBJ1-2; no definite D call. Per germline, CDR1 MNHNS and CDR2 SASEGT. Trimming cost V 6 bases and J 8 bases, with 10 bases left between them. CDR3 length: 11 amino acids. CDR3 residues: CASRDGGGYTF. CDR3 coding DNA: TGTGCCAGCAGGGACGGCGGGGGCTACACCTTC.

The chain has TRBV5-1 and TRBJ1-5, with 7 bases identical to TRBD1. Germline CDR1 and CDR2: SGHRS and YFSETQ. This CDR3 has 15 residues. The V segment lost 4 bases and the J segment 3 bases; nucleotides outside the gene matches: 7. The DNA of the CDR3 is TGCGCCAGCAGCCCGACAGGGAGCCCCAATCAGCCCCAGCATTTT. It encodes CASSPTGSPNQPQHF.

This clonotype was observed at least ten times. This rearrangement joins TRBV7-2 to TRBJ2-2; 7 nucleotides match TRBD1. Germline CDR1 is SGHTA and CDR2 is FQGNSA. V shed 4 bases and J 4 bases; nucleotides not matched to a gene: 3. This CDR3 has 14 amino acids. The CDR3 here is CASSSRTGTGELFF. CDR3 DNA sequence: TGTGCCAGCAGCTCGAGGACAGGCACCGGGGAGCTGTTTTTT.

J is TRBJ1-2 and V is TRBV20-1; TRBD1 aligns across 7 bases. The germline V gene has CDR1 DFQATT and CDR2 SNEGSKA (reference sequence). This CDR3 spans 15 amino acids. With 0 bases clipped from V and 2 bases from J, the junction kept 6 bases outside the gene matches. The DNA for the CDR3 is TGCAGTGCTAGAGATGAGGCAGGGGGAAACTATGGCTACACCTTC. Protein sequence: CSARDEAGGNYGYTF.